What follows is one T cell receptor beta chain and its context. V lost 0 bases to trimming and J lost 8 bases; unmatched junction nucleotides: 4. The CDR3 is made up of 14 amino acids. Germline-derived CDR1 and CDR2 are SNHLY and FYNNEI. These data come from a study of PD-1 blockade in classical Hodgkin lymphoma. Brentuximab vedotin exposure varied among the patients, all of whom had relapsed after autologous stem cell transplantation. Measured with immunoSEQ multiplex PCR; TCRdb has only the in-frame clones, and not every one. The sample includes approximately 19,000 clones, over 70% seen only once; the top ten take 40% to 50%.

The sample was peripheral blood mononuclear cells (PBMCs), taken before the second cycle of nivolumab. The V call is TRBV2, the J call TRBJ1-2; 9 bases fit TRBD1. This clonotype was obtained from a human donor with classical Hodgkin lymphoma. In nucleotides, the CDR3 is TGTGCCAGCAGTGAAGCGGGACAGGGCCGCGGCTACACCTTC. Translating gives CASSEAGQGRGYTF.